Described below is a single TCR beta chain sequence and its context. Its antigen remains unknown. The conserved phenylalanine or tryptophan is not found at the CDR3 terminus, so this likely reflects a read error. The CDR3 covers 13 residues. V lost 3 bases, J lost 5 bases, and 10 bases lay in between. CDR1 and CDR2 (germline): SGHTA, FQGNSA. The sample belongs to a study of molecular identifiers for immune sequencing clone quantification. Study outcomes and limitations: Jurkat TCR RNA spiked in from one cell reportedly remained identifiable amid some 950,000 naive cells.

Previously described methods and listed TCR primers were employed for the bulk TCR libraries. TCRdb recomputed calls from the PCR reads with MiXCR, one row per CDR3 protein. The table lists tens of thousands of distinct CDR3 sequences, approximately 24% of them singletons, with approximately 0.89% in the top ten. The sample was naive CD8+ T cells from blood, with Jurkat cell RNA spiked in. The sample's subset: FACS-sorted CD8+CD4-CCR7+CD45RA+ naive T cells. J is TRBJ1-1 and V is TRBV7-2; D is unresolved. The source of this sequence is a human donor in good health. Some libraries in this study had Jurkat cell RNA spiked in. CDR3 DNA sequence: TGTGCCAGCAGCTTCGCCCTCTTGACTGAAGCTTTCCTT. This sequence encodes CASSFALLTEAFL.